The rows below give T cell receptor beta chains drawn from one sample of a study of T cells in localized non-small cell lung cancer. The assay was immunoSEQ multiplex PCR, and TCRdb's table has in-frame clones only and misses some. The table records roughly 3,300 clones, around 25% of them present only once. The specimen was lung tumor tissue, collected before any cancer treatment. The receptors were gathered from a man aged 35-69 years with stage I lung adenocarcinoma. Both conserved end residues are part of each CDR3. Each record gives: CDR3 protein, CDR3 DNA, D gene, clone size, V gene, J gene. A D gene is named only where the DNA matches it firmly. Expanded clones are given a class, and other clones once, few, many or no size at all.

CDR3 protein: CATRDEETQYF
CDR3 DNA: TGTGCCACCAGGGACGAAGAGACCCAGTACTTC
D gene: NA
clone size: medium-sized
V gene: TRBV6-4
J gene: TRBJ2-5

CDR3 protein: CASSPRQGVNEQFF
CDR3 DNA: TGCGCCAGCAGCCCCCGACAGGGGGTCAATGAGCAGTTCTTC
D gene: TRBD1
clone size: once
V gene: TRBV5-1
J gene: TRBJ2-1

CDR3 protein: CATQGASQFNTEAFF
CDR3 DNA: TGTGCCACCCAGGGGGCCAGCCAATTCAACACTGAAGCTTTCTTT
D gene: TRBD1
clone size: NA
V gene: TRBV28
J gene: TRBJ1-1

CDR3 protein: CASSVDRVGGYTF
CDR3 DNA: TGTGCCAGCAGCGTAGACAGGGTTGGTGGCTACACCTTC
D gene: TRBD1
clone size: many
V gene: TRBV7-8
J gene: TRBJ1-2

CDR3 protein: CASSEAPTTGELFF
CDR3 DNA: TGTGCCAGCAGTGAAGCTCCCACCACCGGGGAGCTGTTTTTT
D gene: NA
clone size: NA
V gene: TRBV6-1
J gene: TRBJ2-2

CDR3 protein: CASSVTGSSSGNTIYF
CDR3 DNA: TGTGCCAGCAGCGTAACCGGGTCCTCCTCTGGAAACACCATATATTTT
D gene: NA
clone size: few
V gene: TRBV9
J gene: TRBJ1-3

CDR3 protein: CASSIESTYNEQFF
CDR3 DNA: TGTGCCAGTAGTATCGAGTCGACCTACAATGAGCAGTTCTTC
D gene: NA
clone size: NA
V gene: TRBV19
J gene: TRBJ2-1

CDR3 protein: CASSDRGPSKYF
CDR3 DNA: TGTGCCAGCAGTGACAGGGGCCCGTCAAAGTACTTC
D gene: TRBD1
clone size: few
V gene: TRBV9
J gene: TRBJ2-5

CDR3 protein: CASSRARDLNTEAFF
CDR3 DNA: TGCGCCAGCAGTCGTGCACGGGACCTGAACACTGAAGCTTTCTTT
D gene: NA
clone size: few
V gene: TRBV23-1
J gene: TRBJ1-1

CDR3 protein: CSGSWAGGGNEQFF
CDR3 DNA: TGCAGCGGGTCTTGGGCGGGAGGGGGGAATGAGCAGTTCTTC
D gene: TRBD2
clone size: NA
V gene: TRBV29-1
J gene: TRBJ2-1

CDR3 protein: CASSLTVSHTEAFF
CDR3 DNA: TGCGCCAGCAGCTTGACGGTCTCCCACACTGAAGCTTTCTTT
D gene: NA
clone size: NA
V gene: TRBV5-1
J gene: TRBJ1-1